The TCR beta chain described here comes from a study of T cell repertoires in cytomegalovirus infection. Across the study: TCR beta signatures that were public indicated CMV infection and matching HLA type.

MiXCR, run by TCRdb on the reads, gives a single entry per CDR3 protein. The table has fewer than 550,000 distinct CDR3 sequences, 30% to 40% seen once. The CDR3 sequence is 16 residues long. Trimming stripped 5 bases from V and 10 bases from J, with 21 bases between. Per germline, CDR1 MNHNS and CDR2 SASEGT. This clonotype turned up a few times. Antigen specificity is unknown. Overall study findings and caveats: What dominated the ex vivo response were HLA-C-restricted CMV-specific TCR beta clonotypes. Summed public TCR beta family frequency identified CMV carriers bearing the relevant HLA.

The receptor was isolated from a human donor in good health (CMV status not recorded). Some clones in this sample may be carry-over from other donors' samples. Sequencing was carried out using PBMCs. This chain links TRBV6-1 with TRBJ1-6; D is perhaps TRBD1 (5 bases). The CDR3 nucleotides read TGTGCCAGCAGTTATGGGGGAACAAAAAGAGACTCACCCCTCCACTTT. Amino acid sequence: CASSYGGTKRDSPLHF.